This TCR beta chain is drawn from a study of tumor and adjacent non-tumor tissue in lung cancer (dated by TCRdb to between 2018 and 2020). Regarding the research as a whole: Of the cohort, eleven to twelve patients had adenocarcinoma, 2 had squamous cell carcinoma and 1 had small cell lung cancer. In total, sequencing yielded 100 million to 150 million productive TCRbeta reads, which works out to an average of approximately 4.1 million reads per sample. TCRbeta CDR3 sequencing was performed on roughly 32 paired specimens, with one tumor sample and one normal lung sample collected per patient. Using bulk TCRbeta repertoires from approximately 15 lung cancer patients, the study set lung tumor tissue side by side with matched distant non-tumor lung tissue. Among the approximately 15 patients, ages ranged from roughly 30 to 76 years, about 10 were men and 5 were women, and disease was TNM stage I to III.

Here is what the overall study found, with its caveats: Only about 15 patients were in the cohort, and the authors stated that larger samples and more detailed clinical data are needed. Tumor tissue showed significantly higher TCR diversity (inverse Simpson) than normal lung tissue, at roughly 390 vs 170 (P = 0.0075, Mann-Whitney U test). Younger patients had significantly higher TCR diversity, and higher tumor TCR diversity was associated with shorter overall and disease-free survival. The methods do not name the sequencing platform or mention unique molecular identifiers. The top 100 clones accounted for a significantly larger cumulative portion of the repertoire in normal lung than in tumor tissue. Because peripheral blood was not sequenced, the blood TCRbeta repertoires of the lung cancer patients in the study went unexamined.

The CDR3, from cysteine to phenylalanine, totals 11 residues. Only CDR3 DNA remains: 33 bases, in frame from the first base. V loses 6 bases of germline sequence and J loses 1 base, and the interval between the two ends is 3 bases. Via the germline V gene, CDR1 is WSHSY and CDR2 SAAADI. At least ten counts were recorded for this clonotype. The specificity of this receptor is unknown. No base quality information exists; no much larger clone differs at one position. RNA was isolated from bulk, unsorted tissue, and RNA quality was assessed with a NanoDrop ND-1000 and an Agilent 2100. All donors had newly diagnosed lung cancer, had not received prior chemotherapy, and were admitted for thoracic surgery in China between August and November 2014. The study excluded patients who had received radiotherapy or chemotherapy before or who had another cancer at the same time. Pieces of surgical tissue measuring roughly 1-2.1 cm3 were kept in RNAlater solution and stored at -80 degrees C until use.

The library was obtained by multiplex PCR. Sequencing instrument: Illumina HiSeq 2500. Following protocols modified from ARM-PCR, the researchers constructed TCRbeta libraries through three rounds of nested PCR with primers (Table S4). Before sequencing, PCR products of 200-500 bp were cut from the gel and purified using the QIAquick gel extraction kit. Turning to the authors' computational methods: Reads were cleaned with Trimmomatic, merged with FLASH into complete CDR3 sequences, and assigned to V(D)J germline segments with MiTCR. Clonal diversity was computed as the inverse Simpson's index with VDJtools. In-frame sequences without a premature stop codon were defined as productive reads. TCRdb reworked the public reads: Q25 trimming with fastp, MiXCR clone assembly, productive beta chains retained. Each entry is one CDR3 protein sequence, shown with its most common DNA and genes. These V and J calls originate from TCRdb's pipeline instead of the authors' own analysis. The sample table records roughly 220,000 distinct CDR3 sequences; about two thirds of these occur just once. The ten biggest clones cover around 27% of the sample.

Sequencing was performed on lung tumor tissue. This sequence uses TRBV10-2 and TRBJ1-1, with the identity of the D gene unclear. The source of this sequence is a man aged 60 to 75 with non-small cell lung cancer. The sequence in DNA is TGCGCCAGCAGAGGGAACACTGAAGCTTTCTTT. Its coded protein is CASRGNTEAFF.